Listed below are T cell receptor beta chains from one sample, sequenced in a study of beta chain features in type 1 diabetes. Clones were read by immunoSEQ multiplex PCR, and TCRdb kept only the in-frame ones, dropping some. The sample has about 900,000 clones; under 20% are singletons. The sequenced sample was naive CD4+ T cells from blood. These receptors were collected from a woman aged 18 to 35 in good health. Each CDR3 is given with its conserved first and last residue. D genes are given only for firm matches. Not all rows give a size; the values are once, few, many and, for expanded clones, a class.

J: TRBJ2-2; length: 14; D: -; size: few; V: TRBV19; DNA: TGTGCCAGTAGTATACAGAGAAACACCGGGGAGCTGTTTTTT; CDR3: CASSIQRNTGELFF
J: TRBJ2-2; length: 14; D: TRBD1; size: few; V: TRBV7-8; DNA: TGTGCCAGCAGCTTGGACAGGCTCACCGGGGAGCTGTTTTTT; CDR3: CASSLDRLTGELFF
J: TRBJ2-3; length: 12; D: -; size: -; V: TRBV5-1; DNA: TGCGCCAGCAGCCCCGATGTAGATACGCAGTATTTT; CDR3: CASSPDVDTQYF
J: TRBJ2-1; length: 14; D: -; size: -; V: TRBV19; DNA: TGTGCCAGTACTCATGGCGTCTTCTACAATGAGCAGTTCTTC; CDR3: CASTHGVFYNEQFF
J: TRBJ2-7; length: 15; D: TRBD2; size: few; V: TRBV18; DNA: TGTGCCAGCTCTCCCATCAGCGGGGACTCCTACGAGCAGTACTTC; CDR3: CASSPISGDSYEQYF
J: TRBJ2-1; length: 18; D: TRBD2; size: -; V: TRBV27; DNA: TGTGCCAGCAGAACGTGGGGTACCGGACTAGCGGCTTTCGGTGAGCAGTTCTTC; CDR3: CASRTWGTGLAAFGEQFF
J: TRBJ2-1; length: 15; D: -; size: -; V: TRBV7-2; DNA: TGTGCCAGCAGCTTAGATGGGCTACGGGTCCGTGAGCAGTTCTTC; CDR3: CASSLDGLRVREQFF
J: TRBJ2-1; length: 15; D: -; size: -; V: TRBV5-1; DNA: TGCGCCAGCAGCTTGGCTGGGGACCCCTACAATGAGCAGTTCTTC; CDR3: CASSLAGDPYNEQFF
J: TRBJ2-2; length: 11; D: -; size: few; V: TRBV20-1; DNA: TGCAGTGCAAGGGGGACCGGGGAGCTGTTTTTT; CDR3: CSARGTGELFF
J: TRBJ1-2; length: 13; D: -; size: -; V: TRBV28; DNA: TGTGCCAGCAGTAAAGGGATTTCGTGGGGCTACACCTTC; CDR3: CASSKGISWGYTF
J: TRBJ2-2; length: 17; D: TRBD2; size: few; V: TRBV7-3; DNA: TGTGCCAGCAGCACTAAACCCTGGGACTACAACACCGGGGAGCTGTTTTTT; CDR3: CASSTKPWDYNTGELFF
J: TRBJ1-5; length: 15; D: TRBD1; size: -; V: TRBV6-1; DNA: TGTGCCAGCCGACCTGCAGGGGGGTACAATCAGCCCCAGCATTTT; CDR3: CASRPAGGYNQPQHF
J: TRBJ2-1; length: 15; D: -; size: few; V: TRBV5-1; DNA: TGCGCCAGCAGCTCCCGGGACTCCCGGGTTGGGGAGCAGTTCTTC; CDR3: CASSSRDSRVGEQFF
J: TRBJ2-4; length: 16; D: TRBD2; size: -; V: TRBV7-2; DNA: TGTGCCAGCAGCAAACCTCCGGGACTAGGAAACGACATTCAGTACTTC; CDR3: CASSKPPGLGNDIQYF
J: TRBJ2-1; length: 15; D: -; size: few; V: TRBV4-3; DNA: TGCGCCAGCAGCCAAGAAAGGGTAGCGTTAAGTGAGCAGTTCTTC; CDR3: CASSQERVALSEQFF
J: TRBJ2-3; length: 17; D: -; size: few; V: TRBV5-1; DNA: TGCGCCAGCAGCTTGGACGCGTGGGGCGGAGGTTCTGATACGCAGTATTTT; CDR3: CASSLDAWGGGSDTQYF
J: TRBJ1-2; length: 14; D: -; size: -; V: TRBV10-3; DNA: TGTGCCATCAGTGAGTCCCGGGGGCATTATGGCTACACCTTC; CDR3: CAISESRGHYGYTF
J: TRBJ2-7; length: 16; D: TRBD2; size: few; V: TRBV4-3; DNA: TGCGCCAGCAGCCAAGAAAGCGGGAGGGCTTCGGGCGAGCAGTACTTC; CDR3: CASSQESGRASGEQYF
J: TRBJ2-1; length: 15; D: -; size: few; V: TRBV5-1; DNA: TGCGCCAGCAGCGCTAGCAGGAGCCTCTACAATGAGCAGTTCTTC; CDR3: CASSASRSLYNEQFF
J: TRBJ2-7; length: 15; D: -; size: -; V: TRBV19; DNA: TGTGCCAGTAGTACGCCGGGGTTGGGATTCTACGAGCAGTACTTC; CDR3: CASSTPGLGFYEQYF
J: TRBJ2-7; length: 13; D: -; size: -; V: TRBV4-1; DNA: TGCGCCAGCAGCCAAGCCGAACTGGGGGCGCAGTACTTC; CDR3: CASSQAELGAQYF
J: TRBJ2-1; length: 14; D: -; size: -; V: TRBV7-3; DNA: TGTGCCAGCAGCTTAAACCCCGACCTCGATGAGCAGTTCTTC; CDR3: CASSLNPDLDEQFF
J: TRBJ1-5; length: 13; D: -; size: few; V: TRBV29-1; DNA: TGCAGCGTTGGGACAGCCCCGGGGCAGCCCCAGCATTTT; CDR3: CSVGTAPGQPQHF
J: TRBJ2-2; length: 16; D: -; size: few; V: TRBV7-2; DNA: TGTGCCAGCAGCTTACAGCCGGGCCCCAACACCGGGGAGCTGTTTTTT; CDR3: CASSLQPGPNTGELFF
J: TRBJ2-5; length: 17; D: -; size: -; V: TRBV6-1; DNA: TGTGCCAGCAGTGAAAGGCGTACTCCTAGGGCCCAAGAGACCCAGTACTTC; CDR3: CASSERRTPRAQETQYF
J: TRBJ1-4; length: 16; D: TRBD1; size: -; V: TRBV27; DNA: TGTGCCAGCAGTTTAGCTACAGGGGCGCGGTATGAAAAACTGTTTTTT; CDR3: CASSLATGARYEKLFF
J: TRBJ2-7; length: 15; D: TRBD2; size: -; V: TRBV27; DNA: TGTGCCAGCAGTCTCGAGGTAGCGGGAGCGGGCGAGCAGTACTTC; CDR3: CASSLEVAGAGEQYF
J: TRBJ2-3; length: 14; D: -; size: -; V: TRBV6-6; DNA: TGTGCCAGCCGAGCGTCGAGACTACAAGATACGCAGTATTTT; CDR3: CASRASRLQDTQYF
J: TRBJ2-1; length: 16; D: -; size: -; V: TRBV11-2; DNA: TGTGCCAGCAGCTCAGAGACAGGAAGTAACTACAATGAGCAGTTCTTC; CDR3: CASSSETGSNYNEQFF
J: TRBJ2-7; length: 13; D: -; size: -; V: TRBV6-6; DNA: TGTGCCAGCAGTTTTACGTCTTCCTACGAGCAGTACTTC; CDR3: CASSFTSSYEQYF
J: TRBJ2-7; length: 17; D: TRBD1; size: -; V: TRBV7-9; DNA: TGTGCCAGCAGCTTAGGGTCTGGGCAGGGGGCCTCGTACGAGCAGTACTTC; CDR3: CASSLGSGQGASYEQYF
J: TRBJ2-1; length: 19; D: TRBD1; size: -; V: TRBV5-1; DNA: TGCGCCAGCAGACCAGGACAGGGGGGGACAATTAGCTCCTACAATGAGCAGTTCTTC; CDR3: CASRPGQGGTISSYNEQFF
J: TRBJ2-7; length: 16; D: -; size: -; V: TRBV21-1; DNA: TGTGCCAGCTCTTCGCCCCTGGACTCTCCCTTCTACGAGCAGTACTTC; CDR3: CASSSPLDSPFYEQYF
J: TRBJ2-1; length: 16; D: TRBD2; size: -; V: TRBV2; DNA: TGTGCCAGCAGTGAAAGGACTAGCGGGAGATCCGGTGAGCAGTTCTTC; CDR3: CASSERTSGRSGEQFF
J: TRBJ2-7; length: 15; D: TRBD1; size: -; V: TRBV6-5; DNA: TGTGCCAGCAGTTACAGGGGACAGGGGAACTACGAGCAGTACTTC; CDR3: CASSYRGQGNYEQYF
J: TRBJ2-1; length: 15; D: TRBD2; size: -; V: TRBV11-2; DNA: TGTGCCAGCAGCTTAGAGCTAGCGGGGTACAATGAGCAGTTCTTC; CDR3: CASSLELAGYNEQFF
J: TRBJ2-3; length: 17; D: -; size: -; V: TRBV7-9; DNA: TGTGCCAGCAGGCCTGATAGTGGGGGCCGTTTCCACGATACGCAGTATTTT; CDR3: CASRPDSGGRFHDTQYF
J: TRBJ2-3; length: 15; D: TRBD2; size: -; V: TRBV28; DNA: TGTGCCAGCAGTTCCGGGACTAGGGGCACAGATACGCAGTATTTT; CDR3: CASSSGTRGTDTQYF
J: TRBJ2-7; length: 15; D: -; size: -; V: TRBV27; DNA: TGTGCCAGCAGAAACGGTCTAGCTGGGGGCTACGAGCAGTACTTC; CDR3: CASRNGLAGGYEQYF
J: TRBJ2-5; length: 15; D: TRBD2; size: few; V: TRBV11-2; DNA: TGTGCCAGCAGCCCCCACAGCGGGGTACAAGAGACCCAGTACTTC; CDR3: CASSPHSGVQETQYF
J: TRBJ2-5; length: 16; D: -; size: -; V: TRBV7-9; DNA: TGTGCCAGCAGCGCAATAGGGACACCTCAGCAAGAGACCCAGTACTTC; CDR3: CASSAIGTPQQETQYF
J: TRBJ2-7; length: 16; D: TRBD2; size: few; V: TRBV7-2; DNA: TGTGCCAGCAGCTTATCTCCCCTAAGCGGGAGTCTCGAGCAGTACTTC; CDR3: CASSLSPLSGSLEQYF
J: TRBJ2-3; length: 15; D: TRBD2; size: few; V: TRBV28; DNA: TGTGCCAGCAGTCTAAAGCGGGAGGGCAAAGATACGCAGTATTTT; CDR3: CASSLKREGKDTQYF
J: TRBJ2-2; length: 15; D: -; size: -; V: TRBV6-5; DNA: TGTGCCAGCGAACTCAGGGGAAGCCTCACCGGGGAGCTGTTTTTT; CDR3: CASELRGSLTGELFF
J: TRBJ2-1; length: 15; D: TRBD2; size: -; V: TRBV25-1; DNA: TGTGCCAGCAGTGTGGGACTAGCGGCACCATCCGGGCAGTTCTTC; CDR3: CASSVGLAAPSGQFF
J: TRBJ2-7; length: 15; D: -; size: -; V: TRBV18; DNA: TGTGCCAGCTCGCGAGGGGGAGGGCCGGGAGCCGAGCAGTACTTC; CDR3: CASSRGGGPGAEQYF
J: TRBJ2-7; length: 12; D: -; size: -; V: TRBV7-9; DNA: TGTGCCAGCAGCTTAGGGCGCTACGAGCAGTACTTC; CDR3: CASSLGRYEQYF
J: TRBJ2-5; length: 13; D: -; size: few; V: TRBV6-1; DNA: TGTGCCAGCAGTCCCGGGACCCAAGAGACCCAGTACTTC; CDR3: CASSPGTQETQYF
J: TRBJ2-5; length: 16; D: -; size: few; V: TRBV7-2; DNA: TGTGCCAGCAGCCCACGGGGGTGGCTAGCGTGGGAGACCCAGTACTTC; CDR3: CASSPRGWLAWETQYF
J: TRBJ2-7; length: 16; D: -; size: -; V: TRBV9; DNA: TGTGCCAGCAGCGAGGGGGGCGCAGGTCGGCTCTACGAGCAGTACTTC; CDR3: CASSEGGAGRLYEQYF
J: TRBJ2-1; length: 15; D: -; size: -; V: TRBV13; DNA: TGTGCCAGCAGCTTAGGCCTTGGGCTTCACAATGAGCAGTTCTTC; CDR3: CASSLGLGLHNEQFF
J: TRBJ1-1; length: 15; D: -; size: few; V: TRBV7-2; DNA: TGTGCCAGCAGCTTAATGTCCCAGGGAAACACTGAAGCTTTCTTT; CDR3: CASSLMSQGNTEAFF
J: TRBJ2-1; length: 12; D: TRBD2; size: few; V: TRBV30; DNA: TGTGCCAGCCGGGACTACTTCAATGAGCAGTTCTTC; CDR3: CASRDYFNEQFF
J: TRBJ1-2; length: 11; D: -; size: -; V: TRBV29-1; DNA: TGCAGCGTAGGGGGTCCCTATGGCTACACCTTC; CDR3: CSVGGPYGYTF
J: TRBJ2-2; length: 13; D: -; size: few; V: TRBV4-1; DNA: TGCGCCAGCAGCCCGTATAACACCGGGGAGCTGTTTTTT; CDR3: CASSPYNTGELFF
J: TRBJ2-7; length: 15; D: -; size: few; V: TRBV14; DNA: TGTGCCAGCAGCCAAGGGATAGGGGCGGGTTACGAGCAGTACTTC; CDR3: CASSQGIGAGYEQYF
J: TRBJ2-1; length: 15; D: -; size: few; V: TRBV19; DNA: TGTGCCAGTAGTATCCCGTTTAGCCCCTACAATGAGCAGTTCTTC; CDR3: CASSIPFSPYNEQFF